This entry lists 16 T cell receptor delta chains sequenced from one sample in a study of Vδ1+ human thymocytes. Regarding the study as a whole: In the thymus, TRG and TRD repertoires looked highly polyclonal with Gaussian CDR3 lengths.

The antigens for these receptors are not known. RNA was extracted from the cells and then reverse transcribed. The CDR3 regions were amplified by multiplex PCR from V-gene primers to a constant-region primer. TCRdb re-called clones from the multiplex PCR reads via CATT. The sample carries approximately 24,000 delta-chain clones, more than 6.5% recorded once. Specimen: Vdelta1+ gamma-delta thymocytes from the thymus. Described subset: FACS-sorted CD3+ TCRalphabeta- TCRVdelta1+ TCRVdelta2- thymocytes. Every receptor here comes from a girl in the first two years of life who had congenital heart surgery.

This sequence joins TRDV1 and TRDJ1, with 11 bases lining up with TRDD3. CDR3 length equals 21 residues. Germline V gene lookup returns CDR1 TSWWSYY and CDR2 QGS. J lost 7 bases, V lost 5 bases, and 27 bases had no gene match. CDR3 DNA sequence: TGTGCTCTTGGGAAGTCCGTCTCAGTACTGGGGGATAGTGAGATGAAATTTAAACTCATCTTT. Protein sequence: CALGKSVSVLGDSEMKFKLIF.

The V call is TRDV1, the J call TRDJ1; 11 bases line up with TRDD3. The CDR3 is made up of 19 amino acids. Germline V lookup: CDR1 TSWWSYY, CDR2 QGS. Trimming removed 5 bases from V and 9 bases from J; junction bases left unmatched: 23. CDR3 sequence: CALGLPSSNGGYAVVELIF. The CDR3 DNA sequence: TGTGCTCTTGGGCTACCATCTTCGAATGGGGGATACGCGGTAGTCGAACTCATCTTT.

A few counts support this clone. The V and J genes are TRDV1 and TRDJ1, with D possibly being TRDD2 (6 bases). This CDR3 is 22 amino acids long. Germline loops: CDR1 TSWWSYY, CDR2 QGS. V lost 3 bases, J lost 0 bases, and 32 bases lay in between. CDR3 coding DNA: TGTGCTCTTGGGGATCCATTCCTATCGAGAAATGGGGCCCACGGGGACACCGATAAACTCATCTTT. This translates into CALGDPFLSRNGAHGDTDKLIF.

This clone was observed a handful of times. The rearrangement joins TRDV1 to TRDJ1; 8 positions agree with TRDD3. The CDR3 has 21 residues. Trimming at V came to 1 base and at J to 1 base, leaving 20 bases not matched to a gene. Germline CDR1 reads TSWWSYY; CDR2 reads QGS. In DNA, the CDR3 is TGTGCTCTTGGGGAACGGAGAGGTACTGGGGGGGACGCACGAGGCACCGATAAACTCATCTTT. Its translation: CALGERRGTGGDARGTDKLIF.

In its sample, this clone is medium-sized. V usage is TRDV2 and J usage is TRDJ1, with D maybe TRDD3 (5 bases). V lost 2 bases and J lost 3, with 18 bases in between. Germline loops: CDR1 GEAIGNYY, CDR2 EKD. The CDR3 length is 16 residues. The CDR3 loop is CACDKVGPRGADKLIF. The CDR3, as DNA: TGTGCCTGTGACAAAGTGGGGCCGCGAGGAGCCGATAAACTCATCTTT.

This clone has only a few counts. This rearrangement joins TRDV1 to TRDJ1; 7 bases align to TRDD2. V shed 0 bases and J 0 bases; nucleotides not matched to a gene: 19. The CDR3 totals 21 residues. Germline V gives CDR1 TSWWSYY, CDR2 QGS. In DNA form, the CDR3 reads TGTGCTCTTGGGGAACTACCGGATATGCCTTCCTTTTTTAGGAACACCGATAAACTCATCTTT. It translates to CALGELPDMPSFFRNTDKLIF.

This clone has more than one count but fewer than ten. The rearrangement joins TRDV1 to TRDJ1, with 10 bases identical to TRDD3. Losses at the gene ends were 5 bases for V and 8 bases for J; bases not matched to a gene: 11. This CDR3 region has 15 residues. CDR1 TSWWSYY and CDR2 QGS come from the germline V gene. CDR3 in DNA: TGTGCTCTTGGGAACCTATGGGGGGGATACGAGAAACTCATCTTT. This gives the protein CALGNLWGGYEKLIF.

The chain recombines TRDV1 with TRDJ1, with D perhaps matching TRDD2 (6 bases). The CDR3 consists of 21 residues. Trimming took 1 base from V and 8 from J, leaving 35 bases between them. CDR1 and CDR2 from the germline V gene are TSWWSYY and QGS. The CDR3 coding sequence is TGTGCTCTTGGGGAACCGGTTCCTAGGTATGATTCGTATCCCTCCTCCGGGAAACTCATCTTT. Translated, it gives CALGEPVPRYDSYPSSGKLIF.

The chain combines TRDV1 with TRDJ1; possibly TRDD2 for D (6 bases). CDR1 and CDR2 from the germline V gene are TSWWSYY and QGS. This CDR3 spans 22 amino acids. Trimming left V 0 bases short and J 1 base short, with 30 bases between. Here the CDR3 reads CALGELYPSRILEFPITDKLIF. CDR3 nucleotide sequence: TGTGCTCTTGGGGAACTATATCCTTCCCGAATCCTGGAGTTCCCCATCACCGATAAACTCATCTTT.

This clone was observed a handful of times. The chain employs TRDV1 and TRDJ1; 8 bases line up with TRDD3. CDR3 size: 21 residues. The ends lost 7 bases at V and 0 bases at J; junction bases unmatched: 25. Looked up from germline, CDR1 is TSWWSYY and CDR2 is QGS. The CDR3 sequence: CALEIFSPYWGVRTDTDKLIF. CDR3 in DNA: TGTGCTCTTGAAATATTTTCCCCTTACTGGGGGGTACGGACCGACACCGATAAACTCATCTTT.

This clone was seen only a few times. This chain links TRDV1 with TRDJ1; TRDD3 aligns across 11 bases. The CDR3 spans 18 residues. From germline, CDR1 is TSWWSYY and CDR2 QGS. V lost 2 bases and J lost 3; bases outside the gene matches: 11. DNA of the CDR3: TGTGCTCTTGGGGAAATAGGATTGGGGGATACGCGGGCCGATAAACTCATCTTT. Translation: CALGEIGLGDTRADKLIF.

The chain recombines TRDV1 with TRDJ1; D is possibly TRDD3 (5 bases). The J gene comes from matching the DNA to germline here; TCRdb lacks it. Between the trimmed V and J ends, which lost 1 base and 0 bases, there was a span of 15 bases. The CDR3 consists of 17 residues. The germline gives CDR1 TSWWSYY, CDR2 QGS. The CDR3: CALGEPSVSGDTDKLIF. For the CDR3, the DNA is TGTGCTCTTGGGGAACCGTCAGTTTCGGGGGACACCGATAAACTCATCTTT.

This clone was counted between two and nine times. The chain recombines TRDV1 with TRDJ1; 9 bases fit TRDD3. CDR3 length: 27 residues. Losses at the gene ends were 2 bases for V and 2 bases for J; bases not matched to a gene: 39. The germline gives CDR1 TSWWSYY, CDR2 QGS. CDR3: CALGESVVRCQIQDPTYWGTLTDKLIF. The CDR3 DNA reads TGTGCTCTTGGGGAATCAGTGGTTAGATGCCAGATCCAAGATCCTACGTACTGGGGGACCTTAACCGATAAACTCATCTTT.

In the case of this clone: The same CDR3 arises from other DNA sequences in this sample as well. V gene TRDV2 combines with J gene TRDJ1; 7 positions match TRDD3. In germline, CDR1 is GEAIGNYY, CDR2 EKD. CDR3 length: 16 amino acids. V lost 7 bases, J lost 3 bases, and 16 bases stayed unmatched. The CDR3 DNA sequence: TGTGCCTGCGCCGGTACTGGGGCCCGGAGTCCCGATAAACTCATCTTT. Protein: CACAGTGARSPDKLIF.

In its sample, this clone was seen a few times. The gene calls are TRDV1 and TRDJ1; 12 bases fit TRDD3. V lost 4 bases, J lost 3 bases, and 27 bases stayed unmatched. Germline CDR1 and CDR2: TSWWSYY and QGS. This CDR3 comprises 23 residues. In DNA form, the CDR3 reads TGTGCTCTTGGGGGCCCCGGATGTTCCTACGGAACTACTGGGGGATACTTCGCCGATAAACTCATCTTT. Translating gives CALGGPGCSYGTTGGYFADKLIF.

Regarding this clone: At one end the junction does not follow the germline gene, possibly because of a read error. The gene calls are TRDV1 and TRDJ1; TRDD3 might be the D (6 bases). TCRdb gives no J gene; it was assigned here by matching the DNA to germline. Per germline, CDR1 TSWWSYY and CDR2 QGS. The CDR3 is made up of 13 amino acids. CDR3 loop: CALGGPVTDKLIF. The CDR3 nucleotides read TGTGCTCTAGGGGGACCTGTCACCGATAAACTCATCTTT.